This T cell receptor beta chain stems from a study of T cells expressing NK-cell markers. To note about this clonotype: Its specificity is unknown.

With the 5' RACE reads reprocessed, TCRdb shows one record per CDR3 protein and no DNA. This specimen shows 200,000 to 300,000 distinct CDR3 sequences; the ten leading clones hold roughly 4.2%. Germline CDR1 is LNHDA and CDR2 is SQIVND (reference sequence). The CDR3 consists of 13 residues. Points from the study as a whole: It was still unclear whether expanded NKG2C+ T cell clones were HCMV specific.

Sequenced: blood T cells: a sorted CD56 or NKG2C T cell subset, CD4+ or CD8+ T cells, or bulk PBMC T cells (not recorded which). This clonotype originated in a woman aged 18 to 75 in good health. The chain couples TRBV19 to TRBJ2-7. The CDR3 region is CASSIGGTYEQYF.